Shown below are 17 T cell receptor beta chains from a single sample sequenced in a study of cytomegalovirus exposure and HLA in healthy donors. Primers for the PCR totalled 60 Vbeta and 13 Jbeta. Sequencing used immunoSEQ multiplex PCR; TCRdb keeps in-frame clones, though not all of them. The sample lists about 120,000 clones; over 65% were seen once. Sequenced: PBMCs. The receptors come from a woman between 45 and 60 years old in good health and CMV-seropositive.

Comments on this clone: The same CDR3 arises from other DNA sequences in this sample as well. The chain carries TRBV7-6 and TRBJ2-5; possible D gene TRBD1, 6 bases. The CDR3 totals 13 residues. V was trimmed by 3 bases and J by 5 bases, leaving 10 bases between them. In germline, CDR1 is SGHVS, CDR2 FNYEAQ. This chain's CDR3 is CASSLPGEETQYF. The CDR3 DNA follows: TGTGCCAGCAGCTTGCCAGGGGAGGAGACCCAGTACTTC.

The chain couples TRBV15 to TRBJ2-7; TRBD1 is a possible D gene (6 bases). The V gene's germline CDR1 is LNHNV and CDR2 YYDKDF (reference sequence). Between the trimmed V and J ends, which lost 5 bases and 3 bases, there was a span of 11 bases. CDR3 size: 13 residues. This chain's CDR3 is CATSRAQGYEQYF. The DNA for the CDR3 is TGTGCCACCAGCCGGGCACAGGGCTACGAGCAGTACTTC.

The chain recombines TRBV27 with TRBJ2-2; D not resolved. V was cut by 6 bases and J by 3 bases, with 5 bases left in between. This CDR3 spans 12 amino acids. CDR1 MNHEY and CDR2 SMNVEV come from the germline V gene (reference sequence). CDR3 amino acids: CASRSYTGELFF. The CDR3 DNA follows: TGTGCCAGCAGATCTTACACCGGGGAGCTGTTTTTT.

This clone was recorded a few times. Other DNA sequences in this specimen translate into the identical CDR3. V is TRBV19 and J is TRBJ1-1; 7 bases align to TRBD1. Germline V gene sequence: CDR1 LNHDA, CDR2 SQIVND (reference sequence). This CDR3 has 13 amino acids. The junction had 5 bases not matched to a gene; V was cut back by 4 bases and J by 6 bases. The DNA for the CDR3 is TGTGCCAGTAGTACAGGGGGTAGATCTGAAGCTTTCTTT. It codes for CASSTGGRSEAFF.

V and J are TRBV19 and TRBJ2-2, with 9 bases matching TRBD1. Germline trimming cut 6 bases from V and 5 bases from J; bases unmatched to any gene: 7. Looked up from germline, CDR1 is LNHDA and CDR2 is SQIVND (reference sequence). There are 15 residues in the CDR3. CDR3: CASRRDRVATGELFF. As DNA, the CDR3 is TGTGCCAGTAGACGGGACAGGGTTGCTACCGGGGAGCTGTTTTTT.

This clone was observed once. V is TRBV6-1 and J is TRBJ2-5; D uncertain. V shed 6 bases and J shed 4 bases, with 9 bases lying between them. The CDR3 contains 12 residues. Germline V gives CDR1 MNHNS, CDR2 SASEGT. The CDR3 DNA sequence: TGTGCCAGCAGCGCCGCAGTAGAGACCCAGTACTTC. It translates to CASSAAVETQYF.

This CDR3 is CASSAGTSGYTF. CDR3 coding DNA: TGTGCCAGCAGCGCCGGTACGAGTGGCTACACCTTC. V is TRBV7-8 and J is TRBJ1-2; D is unclear. Germline loops: CDR1 SGHVS, CDR2 FQNEAQ. V lost 5 bases and J 7 bases, leaving 11 bases between the germline ends. This CDR3 is 12 amino acids long.

In its sample, this clone was seen once. Other DNA variants within this sample encode the same CDR3. The rearrangement links TRBV7-2 to TRBJ2-7, with D possibly being TRBD2 (5 bases). This CDR3 contains 14 residues. Between the trimmed V and J ends, which lost 0 bases and 2 bases, there was a span of 8 bases. Looked up from germline, CDR1 is SGHTA and CDR2 is FQGNSA. The CDR3 reads CASSLASGTYEQYF. As DNA, the CDR3 is TGTGCCAGCAGCTTAGCGAGCGGAACCTACGAGCAGTACTTC.

J is TRBJ1-1 and V is TRBV5-1; 7 nucleotides match TRBD1. The CDR3 is 15 residues long. V shed 2 bases, J shed 0 bases, and the junction held 4 bases outside the gene matches. Germline CDR1 SGHRS, CDR2 YFSETQ. CDR3 nucleotide sequence: TGCGCCAGCAGCTTTCATCAGGGGGTGAACACTGAAGCTTTCTTT. This translates into CASSFHQGVNTEAFF.

This clone has just a few counts. The genes are TRBV7-2 and TRBJ2-5; perhaps TRBD1 as D (6 bases). V dropped 6 bases and J dropped 5 bases, with 16 bases sitting between them. The CDR3 has 14 amino acids. Germline V gene sequence: CDR1 SGHTA, CDR2 FQGNSA. CDR3 residues: CASRQQGLSETQYF. As DNA, the CDR3 is TGTGCCAGCAGGCAGCAGGGGTTATCCGAGACCCAGTACTTC.

The V gene is TRBV5-1, the J gene TRBJ2-5; D is possibly TRBD2 (5 bases). Germline V gene lookup returns CDR1 SGHRS and CDR2 YFSETQ. V shed 0 bases and J shed 5 bases, with 5 bases lying between them. This CDR3 has 12 residues. The CDR3 here is CASSLASETQYF. The DNA for the CDR3 is TGCGCCAGCAGCTTGGCTAGCGAGACCCAGTACTTC.

The chain couples TRBV27 to TRBJ2-7; 15 bases are a match to TRBD2. CDR3 length equals 17 residues. Germline CDR1 is MNHEY and CDR2 is SMNVEV (reference sequence). J gave up 5 bases and V 4 bases, and 9 bases lay outside the gene matches. The CDR3, as DNA: TGTGCCAGCAGTTCTTCTGGACTAGCGGGAGGGCCTGACGAGCAGTACTTC. Translated: CASSSSGLAGGPDEQYF.

The chain carries TRBV19 and TRBJ1-5, with a tentative D call TRBD1 (5 bases). Trimming took off 4 bases at V and 6 bases at J, with 13 bases between the two ends. The CDR3 totals 14 residues. The germline CDR1 and CDR2 sequences are LNHDA and SQIVND (reference sequence). In DNA, the CDR3 is TGTGCCAGTAGTAGTAAGACAGTACCTCAGCCCCAGCATTTT. This encodes CASSSKTVPQPQHF.

The genes are TRBV6-1 and TRBJ2-5; 8 nucleotides align to TRBD1. The CDR3 covers 14 residues. The trim removed 6 bases at V and 5 bases at J, leaving 8 bases unmatched. Germline CDR1 reads MNHNS; CDR2 reads SASEGT. The CDR3 DNA follows: TGTGCCAGCAGGACGACAGGGGCGGGGGAGACCCAGTACTTC. This encodes CASRTTGAGETQYF.

The chain joins TRBV5-4 to TRBJ2-7; D call uncertain. Per germline, CDR1 SGHNT and CDR2 YYREEE (reference sequence). V was clipped by 2 bases and J by 3 bases, with 9 bases between them. This CDR3 is 13 amino acids long. For the CDR3, the DNA is TGTGCCAGCAGCTTAAGTTCCAGCTACGAGCAGTACTTC. This codes for CASSLSSSYEQYF. Looking up the rest from reference TRBV5-4 and TRBJ2-7 gives the full variable domain: ETGVTQSPTHLIKTRGQQVTLRCSSQSGHNTVSWYQQALGQGPQFIFQYYREEENGRGNFPPRFSGLQFPNYSSELNVNALELDDSALYLCASSLSSSYEQYFGPGTRLTVT.

The CDR3 nucleotides are TGTGCCAGCAGCGACGGGACAGATTTAAGGCCCCAGCATTTT. This translates into CASSDGTDLRPQHF. The chain combines TRBV9 with TRBJ1-5, with TRBD1 matching over 7 bases. Trimming at V came to 3 bases and at J to 9 bases, leaving 9 bases not matched to a gene. Germline V gene sequence: CDR1 SGDLS, CDR2 YYNGEE. The CDR3 runs 14 residues.

The chain recombines TRBV5-1 with TRBJ1-1; unclear D gene. The V end lost 0 bases, the J end lost 1 base, and 10 bases lay between the germline ends. Germline CDR1 reads SGHRS; CDR2 reads YFSETQ. The CDR3 covers 15 residues. The CDR3 nucleotides are TGCGCCAGCAGCTTGGGTTTTCGAGGGAACACTGAAGCTTTCTTT. This encodes CASSLGFRGNTEAFF.